This passage covers 10 T cell receptor beta chains from one sample sequenced in a study of blood T cell repertoires in COVID-19. TCRdb's table, derived via immunoSEQ multiplex PCR, lists solely in-frame clones and lacks some. The sample lists roughly 70,000 clones, around 81% occurring once. Input material: peripheral blood. The receptor set was obtained from an older woman with acute or convalescent COVID-19.

V and J are TRBV19 and TRBJ1-2, with D tentatively TRBD1 (5 bases). The CDR3 runs 12 residues. Per germline, CDR1 LNHDA and CDR2 SQIVND (reference sequence). Trimming took 5 bases from V and 4 from J, leaving 8 bases between them. CDR3 residues: CASSGDSYGYTF. CDR3 DNA sequence: TGTGCCAGTAGTGGAGACAGCTATGGCTACACCTTC.

This clone was detected only a few times. The chain combines TRBV6-5 with TRBJ1-3, with 8 bases matching TRBD1. V shed 4 bases and J 4 bases; nucleotides not matched to a gene: 6. The CDR3 consists of 15 residues. Per the germline V gene, CDR1 is MNHEY and CDR2 is SVGAGI. The CDR3 region is CASSSQGAGGNTIYF. The CDR3 DNA reads as TGTGCCAGCAGTTCCCAGGGGGCAGGGGGAAACACCATATATTTT.

On this clone itself: Other DNA sequences in this sample translate to the same CDR3. V and J are TRBV12-3 or TRBV12-4 and TRBJ2-7; D call uncertain. This CDR3 is 13 amino acids long. Between the trimmed V and J ends, which lost 3 bases and 1 base, there was a span of 7 bases. This CDR3 is CASSLGPSYEQYF. The CDR3 nucleotides are TGTGCCAGCAGTTTGGGCCCTTCCTACGAGCAGTACTTC.

The rearrangement uses TRBV7-9 and TRBJ2-1, with TRBD1 matching 9 bases. CDR3 length: 15 amino acids. V trimming: 5 bases; J trimming: 7 bases; junction bases outside the gene matches: 9. The germline V gene has CDR1 SEHNR and CDR2 FQNEAQ (reference sequence). The CDR3 region is CASSPPGQGENEQFF. CDR3 nucleotide sequence: TGTGCCAGCAGCCCACCGGGACAGGGAGAGAATGAGCAGTTCTTC.

V is TRBV9 and J is TRBJ2-5; TRBD1 matches 7 bases. After removal of 4 bases from V and 5 bases from J, the junction contained 5 bases not matched to a gene. The CDR3 sequence is 13 residues long. Per germline, CDR1 SGDLS and CDR2 YYNGEE. The CDR3 DNA is TGTGCCAGCAGCTTAGGACAGGCGGAGACCCAGTACTTC. Translated, it gives CASSLGQAETQYF.

The table lists this clone with a count of one. This rearrangement joins TRBV30 to TRBJ1-6, with 11 bases matching TRBD1. V shed 2 bases, J shed 7 bases, and the junction held 4 bases outside the gene matches. Germline CDR1 is GTSNPN and CDR2 is SVGIG (reference sequence). The length of the CDR3 is 15 residues. The DNA of the CDR3 is TGTGCCTGGAGTCCCCGGACAGGGGGCAATTCACCCCTCCACTTT. It specifies CAWSPRTGGNSPLHF.

V gene TRBV9 combines with J gene TRBJ2-5; a weak D match, TRBD2 (7 bases). Germline lookup yields CDR1 SGDLS and CDR2 YYNGEE. V gave up 4 bases and J gave up 4 bases, with 20 bases separating them. The CDR3 runs to 16 residues. In nucleotides, the CDR3 is TGTGCCAGCAGCTCCTCTACGGGGGGCCGGGGAGAGACCCAGTACTTC. This sequence encodes CASSSSTGGRGETQYF.

The CDR3 nucleotides read TGTGCCAGCAGCTTGGGACACCGAAGGACTGAAGCTTTCTTT. This encodes CASSLGHRRTEAFF. The chain links TRBV7-2 to TRBJ1-1; D may be TRBD1 (6 bases). There are 14 residues in the CDR3. With 3 bases removed from V and 5 bases from J, the gap between germline ends came to 13 bases. Looked up from germline, CDR1 is SGHTA and CDR2 is FQGNSA.

The gene calls are TRBV24-1 and TRBJ2-3, with 10 positions matching TRBD2. The germline V gene encodes CDR1 KGHDR and CDR2 SFDVKD. V lost 1 base to trimming and J lost 6 bases; unmatched junction nucleotides: 3. This CDR3 spans 15 amino acids. Here the CDR3 reads CATSDFSSGGDTQYF. DNA for the CDR3: TGTGCCACCAGTGATTTCTCTAGCGGGGGTGATACGCAGTATTTT.

The gene calls are TRBV5-6 and TRBJ1-6; the D gene is possibly TRBD1 (6 bases). With 4 bases removed from V and 1 base from J, the gap between germline ends came to 18 bases. There are 18 residues in the CDR3. CDR1 SGHDT and CDR2 YYEEEE come from the germline V gene. CDR3 sequence: CASSMMIPRGSYNSPLHF. Here the CDR3 DNA reads TGTGCCAGCAGCATGATGATACCCAGGGGTTCCTATAATTCACCCCTCCACTTT.